Listed below are T cell receptor beta chains from one sample, sequenced in a study of T cells in Graves' hyperthyroidism and ophthalmopathy. Using its own MiXCR run on the multiplex PCR reads, TCRdb lists one record per CDR3 protein. The table includes 300,000 to 400,000 distinct CDR3 sequences, 13% to 15% detected once. The sample taken for sequencing was blood. The receptor set was obtained from a woman between 25 and 40 years old with Graves' ophthalmopathy. Each CDR3 is given with its conserved first and last residue. Fields, in order: CDR3 protein, V gene, J gene.

CDR3: CASSKGSSYEQYF
V: TRBV5-1
J: TRBJ2-7

CDR3: CASSLHRGLSVSVSEQFF
V: TRBV11-2
J: TRBJ2-1

CDR3: CASSYLGITDAQYF
V: TRBV28
J: TRBJ2-3

CDR3: CASNPRGGSAGGPLQETQYF
V: TRBV28
J: TRBJ2-5

CDR3: CASSSDRRGQPQHF
V: TRBV6-2/TRBV6-3
J: TRBJ1-5

CDR3: CSARGQVDQPQHF
V: TRBV20-1
J: TRBJ1-5

CDR3: CASSFSSGEDTDTQYF
V: TRBV7-8
J: TRBJ2-3

CDR3: CASSHLQQGAGYGYTF
V: TRBV12-3/TRBV12-4
J: TRBJ1-2

CDR3: CAWRGGQRYEQYF
V: TRBV30
J: TRBJ2-7

CDR3: CASRGHGGATAKETQYF
V: TRBV3-1
J: TRBJ2-5

CDR3: CASSIYPGGNQPQHF
V: TRBV27
J: TRBJ1-5

CDR3: CASSPAGGANTEAFF
V: TRBV5-1
J: TRBJ1-1

CDR3: CASSSVFREEQYF
V: TRBV11-2
J: TRBJ2-7

CDR3: CATSDWASGGHTDTQYF
V: TRBV24-1
J: TRBJ2-3

CDR3: CAISVAGNGYTEASF
V: TRBV10-3
J: TRBJ1-1

CDR3: CASSAGLADLADTQYF
V: TRBV5-4
J: TRBJ2-3

CDR3: CAISESKAGGTYNEQFF
V: TRBV10-3
J: TRBJ2-1

CDR3: CASSVTGGDLYSGNQPQHF
V: TRBV19
J: TRBJ1-5

CDR3: CASSPATGRGQPQHF
V: TRBV6-1
J: TRBJ1-5

CDR3: CASAFTDTQYF
V: TRBV2
J: TRBJ2-3

CDR3: CASRRLQGFESSYNEQFF
V: TRBV28
J: TRBJ2-1

CDR3: CASSFSGLGSPLHF
V: TRBV12-3/TRBV12-4
J: TRBJ1-6

CDR3: CASSYSPFPTGQFF
V: TRBV12-3/TRBV12-4
J: TRBJ2-1

CDR3: CASSLANAMDTQYF
V: TRBV7-8
J: TRBJ2-3

CDR3: CASRGGQRTEAFF
V: TRBV28
J: TRBJ1-1

CDR3: CASSGQTQGATEAFF
V: TRBV5-1
J: TRBJ1-1

CDR3: CASSPRTGGATFSYEQYF
V: TRBV27
J: TRBJ2-7

CDR3: CSAYSGTGSVETQYF
V: TRBV20-1
J: TRBJ2-5

CDR3: CASNPSGGAGAKNIQYF
V: TRBV19
J: TRBJ2-4

CDR3: CASSLGRKGIGTDTQHF
V: TRBV11-2
J: -

CDR3: CASSTPGRASGNTIYF
V: TRBV28
J: TRBJ1-3

CDR3: CASSFAVAKNIQYF
V: TRBV12-3/TRBV12-4
J: TRBJ2-4

CDR3: CASSYATNEKLFF
V: TRBV7-9
J: TRBJ1-4

CDR3: CASSLQGRQETQYF
V: TRBV27
J: TRBJ2-5

CDR3: CASSGAHVRDTQYF
V: TRBV6-1
J: TRBJ2-3

CDR3: CASSPGELRRAMANEQFF
V: TRBV5-6
J: TRBJ2-1

CDR3: CASSQTGQETQYF
V: TRBV7-8
J: TRBJ2-5

CDR3: CASSSPTGPNTEAFF
V: TRBV5-1
J: TRBJ1-1

CDR3: CATSDSPGQGPPLAGVETQYF
V: TRBV24-1
J: TRBJ2-5

CDR3: CASSLEQAGFRGPWYEQYF
V: TRBV5-1
J: TRBJ2-7

CDR3: CASSRVAGDSYEQYF
V: TRBV5-1
J: TRBJ2-7

CDR3: CASSVGGGAGQPQHF
V: TRBV12-3/TRBV12-4
J: TRBJ1-5

CDR3: CASSPGTGVNEQFF
V: TRBV18
J: TRBJ2-1

CDR3: CSARAGHGVNEQFF
V: TRBV20-1
J: TRBJ2-1

CDR3: CASRPNRYEQYF
V: TRBV19
J: TRBJ2-7

CDR3: CASSLPTEPYTQYF
V: TRBV7-9
J: TRBJ2-3

CDR3: CSARERRGTGELFF
V: TRBV20-1
J: TRBJ2-2

CDR3: CAIGDSSYEQYF
V: TRBV6-1
J: TRBJ2-7

CDR3: CSARSAGASEQYF
V: TRBV20-1
J: TRBJ2-7

CDR3: CASSEGAGSYNEQFF
V: TRBV2
J: TRBJ2-1